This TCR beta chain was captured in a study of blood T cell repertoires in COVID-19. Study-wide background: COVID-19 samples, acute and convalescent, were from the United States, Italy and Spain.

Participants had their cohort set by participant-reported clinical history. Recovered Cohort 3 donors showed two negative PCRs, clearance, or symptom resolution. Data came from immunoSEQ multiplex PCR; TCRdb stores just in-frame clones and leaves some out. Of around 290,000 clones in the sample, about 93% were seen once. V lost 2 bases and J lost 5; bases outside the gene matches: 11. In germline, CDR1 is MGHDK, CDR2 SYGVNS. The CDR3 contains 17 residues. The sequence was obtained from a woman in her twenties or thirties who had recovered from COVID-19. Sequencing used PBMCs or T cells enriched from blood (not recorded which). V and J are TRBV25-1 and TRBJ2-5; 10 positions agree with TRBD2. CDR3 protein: CASSENLLAGVIETQYF. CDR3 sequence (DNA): TGTGCCAGCAGTGAAAACTTGCTAGCGGGAGTTATTGAGACCCAGTACTTC.